Sequencing of this TCR beta chain was carried out in a study of blood T cells in healthy people across ages. Background on the study: Per two T cells, template switching captured roughly one barcoded beta molecule. Whole-study results and caveats: The authors considered diversity estimates from one million T cells to be underestimates.

PCR was performed a second time for roughly 7 to 11 cycles using a sample-barcoded 5' primer and a J-beta primer mix. In TCRdb, the 5' RACE reads were re-called with MiXCR into one record per CDR3 protein. In the table there are roughly 1.5 million distinct CDR3 sequences, roughly 43% of which are singletons. Concerning this clonotype itself: Its antigen is not known.

The CDR3 runs to 14 residues. Trimming removed 4 bases at V and 5 bases at J, with 12 bases between. Looked up from germline, CDR1 is SGHTA and CDR2 is FQGNSA. Roughly 9.2 milliliters was the volume of peripheral blood drawn from each donor. Isolating PBMCs gave at least 7 million of these cells per sample. Sequencing was performed on blood. V is TRBV7-2 and J is TRBJ1-5; TRBD1 is a possible D gene (5 bases). The TCR comes from a woman under 30 in good health. The CDR3 reads CASSSRQGDQPQHF. CDR3 nucleotide sequence: TGTGCCAGCAGCTCAAGGCAGGGAGATCAGCCCCAGCATTTT.